The 31 T cell receptor beta chains presented below share a single source sample, sequenced in a study of identical twins. TCRdb used MiXCR to reprocess the 5' RACE reads, holding one entry per CDR3 protein. The sample carries 450,000 to 650,000 distinct CDR3 sequences, over 8.5% recorded once. In addition, the sample was reused for a study of yellow fever vaccine responses in identical twins.

Sequenced material: PBMCs. These TCRs come from a woman between 18 and 30 years old in good health.

The V gene is TRBV21-1, the J gene TRBJ2-5; the table's D call TRBD1 went unverified against the DNA. TRBV21-1 is reported as a pseudogene. The CDR3 runs 17 residues. The CDR3 loop is CASSKGWGAGQKETQYF. CDR3 DNA: TGTGCCAGCAGCAAAGGGTGGGGAGCGGGACAGAAAGAGACCCAGTACTTC.

This clonotype was detected many times. This chain uses TRBV7-9 with TRBJ2-1, with 13 bases matching TRBD2. This CDR3 is built from 16 residues. J was trimmed by 7 bases and V by 3 bases; bases with no gene match: 6. Germline V gene lookup returns CDR1 SEHNR and CDR2 FQNEAQ (reference sequence). The DNA of the CDR3 is TGTGCCAGCAGCTTGGAACTACTAGCGGGAGGGAATGAGCAGTTCTTC. Amino acids: CASSLELLAGGNEQFF.

The gene calls are TRBV28 and TRBJ2-3; 9 bases line up with TRBD1. The CDR3 runs to 14 residues. J lost 2 bases, V lost 6 bases, and 3 bases had no gene match. The germline V gene encodes CDR1 MDHEN and CDR2 SYDVKM. CDR3 bases: TGTGCCAGCAGACAGGGGGCAGACACAGATACGCAGTATTTT. It is translated as CASRQGADTDTQYF.

This clonotype has ten or more counts. The chain has TRBV30 and TRBJ2-2; 7 bases are a match to TRBD1. Germline CDR1 is GTSNPN and CDR2 is SVGIG (reference sequence). This CDR3 region has 15 residues. Germline trimming cut 4 bases from V and 1 base from J; bases unmatched to any gene: 6. The CDR3 DNA reads as TGTGCCTGGACAAGGCAGGGGGTGAACACCGGGGAGCTGTTTTTT. It encodes CAWTRQGVNTGELFF.

This clonotype occurred a few times. The chain joins TRBV11-2 to TRBJ1-4; no clear D. The CDR3 contains 13 residues. Per germline, CDR1 SGHAT and CDR2 FQNNGV. The V gene lost 2 bases and the J gene lost 7 bases, with 8 bases spanning the gap. The CDR3: CASSLRVGEKLFF. As DNA, the CDR3 is TGTGCCAGCAGCTTAAGGGTTGGTGAAAAACTGTTTTTT.

This clonotype has ten or more counts. The rearrangement links TRBV5-6 to TRBJ2-7; 9 nucleotides match TRBD1. Germline V gene lookup returns CDR1 SGHDT and CDR2 YYEEEE. The trim removed 4 bases at V and 2 bases at J, leaving 7 bases unmatched. The CDR3 sequence is 15 residues long. The CDR3 nucleotides read TGTGCCAGCAGCCAGGACAGGGGAAACCCCTACGAGCAGTACTTC. Amino acids: CASSQDRGNPYEQYF. The full variable domain, completed using reference TRBV5-6 and TRBJ2-7, is DAGVTQSPTHLIKTRGQQVTLRCSPKSGHDTVSWYQQALGQGPQFIFQYYEEEERQRGNFPDRFSGHQFPNYSSELNVNALLLGDSALYLCASSQDRGNPYEQYFGPGTRLTVT.

Ten or more counts support this clonotype. This chain connects TRBV24-1 to TRBJ2-3; 8 nucleotides align to TRBD1. The CDR3 is 14 amino acids. Germline CDR1 reads KGHDR; CDR2 reads SFDVKD. V gave up 6 bases and J gave up 6 bases; unmatched junction bases: 7. The CDR3 DNA is TGTGCCACCAGTACCGGACAGGGTGTGGATACGCAGTATTTT. It specifies CATSTGQGVDTQYF.

This chain connects TRBV19 to TRBJ1-1; D is unresolved. Germline assignment: CDR1 LNHDA and CDR2 SQIVND (reference sequence). This CDR3 is 11 amino acids long. V dropped 2 bases and J dropped 7 bases, with 5 bases sitting between them. CDR3 sequence reads: CASSIYSEAFF. CDR3 bases: TGTGCCAGTAGTATATACAGTGAAGCTTTCTTT. The full variable domain, completed using reference TRBV19 and TRBJ1-1, is DGGITQSPKYLFRKEGQNVTLSCEQNLNHDAMYWYRQDPGQGLRLIYYSQIVNDFQKGDIAEGYSVSREKKESFPLTVTSAQKNPTAFYLCASSIYSEAFFGQGTRLTVV.

This clonotype has just a few counts. This sequence joins TRBV4-2 and TRBJ1-1; no firm D call. The CDR3 length is 13 residues. Trimming stripped 2 bases from V and 5 bases from J, with 9 bases between. CDR1 and CDR2 from the germline V gene are LGHNA and YNFKEQ. CDR3 loop: CASSQLGGTEAFF. CDR3 DNA sequence: TGTGCCAGCAGCCAACTCGGAGGGACTGAAGCTTTCTTT.

This clonotype was counted ten times or more. The V gene is TRBV11-2, the J gene TRBJ2-1; 7 nucleotides agree with TRBD1. The CDR3 contains 14 residues. CDR1 SGHAT and CDR2 FQNNGV come from the germline V gene. The ends lost 6 bases at V and 2 bases at J; junction bases unmatched: 4. Written as DNA, the CDR3 is TGTGCCAGCAGGAGACAGGGAACCTACAATGAGCAGTTCTTC. Translated: CASRRQGTYNEQFF.

The chain carries TRBV20-1 and TRBJ2-3, with TRBD2 identical over 7 bases. The CDR3 is made up of 15 amino acids. J was trimmed by 2 bases and V by 6 bases; bases with no gene match: 11. Germline CDR1 DFQATT, CDR2 SNEGSKA (reference sequence). As DNA, the CDR3 is TGCAGTGCACTGGGCCCTAGCGGCTTCACAGATACGCAGTATTTT. Translating it yields CSALGPSGFTDTQYF.

This clonotype came up a few times. The chain employs TRBV4-3 and TRBJ2-7; 8 bases agree with TRBD1. The junction had 3 bases not matched to a gene; V was cut back by 0 bases and J by 2 bases. The CDR3 consists of 15 residues. Germline loops: CDR1 LGHNA, CDR2 YSLEER. The DNA of the CDR3 is TGCGCCAGCAGCCAAGATGTACAGGGGGCCTACGAGCAGTACTTC. It codes for CASSQDVQGAYEQYF.

This clonotype was observed at least ten times. The CDR3 loop is CATSSRDRTIYEQYF. The CDR3 region has the DNA TGTGCCACCAGCAGTAGGGACAGAACCATCTACGAGCAGTACTTC. V usage is TRBV15 and J usage is TRBJ2-7, with 7 bases identical to TRBD1. The germline CDR1 and CDR2 sequences are LNHNV and YYDKDF (reference sequence). This CDR3 has 15 amino acids. J was trimmed by 3 bases and V by 3 bases; bases with no gene match: 8.

The chain combines TRBV28 with TRBJ2-7; the D gene is possibly TRBD1 (5 bases). From germline, CDR1 is MDHEN and CDR2 SYDVKM. V lost 1 base and J lost 5, with 12 bases in between. The CDR3 covers 14 residues. CDR3 sequence: CASSLSGIGHEQYF. For the CDR3, the DNA is TGTGCCAGCAGTTTATCAGGGATCGGTCACGAGCAGTACTTC.

The genes are TRBV2 and TRBJ2-7; the match to TRBD2 covers 9 bases. The CDR3 totals 13 residues. V lost 8 bases to trimming and J lost 4 bases; unmatched junction nucleotides: 6. The germline V gene encodes CDR1 SNHLY and CDR2 FYNNEI. The CDR3: CASGGGAVYEQYF. The CDR3 DNA reads TGTGCCAGCGGCGGGGGGGCTGTATACGAGCAGTACTTC.

This clonotype came up a few times. The V and J genes are TRBV6-2 or TRBV6-3 and TRBJ2-7, with 7 bases aligning to TRBD2. The CDR3 totals 12 residues. Trimming cost V 8 bases and J 2 bases; bases outside gene matches: 3. The germline V gene has CDR1 MNHEY and CDR2 SVGEGT. This chain's CDR3 is CASGLAAYEQYF. The CDR3 DNA is TGTGCCAGCGGTCTAGCGGCCTACGAGCAGTACTTC.

This clonotype has a count of ten or more. The chain uses TRBV28 and TRBJ2-5; maybe TRBD1 (6 bases). This CDR3 is built from 16 residues. Between the trimmed V and J ends, which lost 4 bases and 7 bases, there was a span of 22 bases. The germline V gene encodes CDR1 MDHEN and CDR2 SYDVKM. The CDR3 coding sequence is TGTGCCAGCAGTTCATACCATTTTACAGGGCAGGGGACCCAGTACTTC. Encoded protein: CASSSYHFTGQGTQYF.

This chain connects TRBV7-1 to TRBJ2-2; D remains unclear. TRBV7-1 has ORF status, its function being uncertain. The V and J ends lost 10 bases and 7 bases respectively, with 16 bases between them. This CDR3 region has 13 residues. The chain's CDR3 is CAMSPVLLGELFF. Here the CDR3 DNA reads TGTGCCATGAGCCCAGTGCTGCTCGGGGAGCTGTTTTTT.

This clonotype was counted many times. This chain uses TRBV20-1 with TRBJ2-1; a possible D gene is TRBD2 (6 bases). The CDR3 loop spans 14 amino acids. Germline assignment: CDR1 DFQATT and CDR2 SNEGSKA (reference sequence). V shed 5 bases and J shed 4 bases, with 15 bases lying between them. The CDR3 loop reads CSAGASRGYNEQFF. CDR3 nucleotides: TGCAGTGCTGGGGCGTCGCGGGGATACAATGAGCAGTTCTTC.

This clonotype was found many times. The V and J genes are TRBV12-3 or TRBV12-4 and TRBJ2-7, with D perhaps TRBD1 (6 bases). The CDR3 runs to 15 residues. Trimming stripped 6 bases from V and 3 bases from J, with 18 bases between. CDR3 amino acids: CASSRQASRGYEQYF. The CDR3 DNA reads as TGTGCCAGCAGCAGACAGGCCTCAAGGGGCTACGAGCAGTACTTC.

In its sample, this clonotype was seen a few times. This chain's CDR3 is CASSLAFPGPLVGEQFF. DNA for the CDR3: TGTGCCAGCAGTTTAGCCTTCCCAGGGCCCTTAGTTGGTGAGCAGTTCTTC. The V call is TRBV12-3 or TRBV12-4, the J call TRBJ2-1; weak D call: TRBD1 (5 bases). Trimming took 0 bases from V and 9 from J, leaving 21 bases between them. The CDR3 runs 17 residues.

This clonotype was counted a few times. The chain recombines TRBV7-2 with TRBJ2-7; 11 bases agree with TRBD2. CDR1 is SGHTA, CDR2 FQGNSA, per germline. Trimming cost V 5 bases and J 3 bases; bases outside gene matches: 6. The CDR3 contains 15 residues. The DNA for the CDR3 is TGTGCCAGCAGCATACTAGCGGGGGCCAGCTACGAGCAGTACTTC. This gives the protein CASSILAGASYEQYF.

This clonotype was counted between two and nine times. The chain recombines TRBV29-1 with TRBJ2-4, with TRBD2 identical over 11 bases. CDR1 SQVTM and CDR2 ANQGSEA come from the germline V gene. The CDR3 has 18 amino acids. Unmatched junction bases numbered 20, after V lost 4 bases and J lost 9 bases. The CDR3 spells CSVGIWTGTSGLGGIQYF. CDR3 nucleotide sequence: TGCAGCGTTGGTATATGGACGGGGACTAGCGGCTTAGGGGGCATTCAGTACTTC.

Many counts were recorded for this clonotype. This chain links TRBV28 with TRBJ1-6; 7 bases are a match to TRBD1. Trimming took 8 bases from V and 8 from J; bases not matched to a gene: 12. Germline lookup yields CDR1 MDHEN and CDR2 SYDVKM. This CDR3 is 15 amino acids long. The CDR3 sequence is CASRFRGQEDSPLHF. The DNA of the CDR3 is TGTGCCAGCCGATTCCGAGGACAGGAGGATTCACCCCTCCACTTT.

The chain recombines TRBV20-1 with TRBJ2-3; TRBD1 aligns across 7 bases. Germline lookup yields CDR1 DFQATT and CDR2 SNEGSKA (reference sequence). CDR3 size: 16 residues. V lost 2 bases to trimming and J lost 6 bases; unmatched junction nucleotides: 14. CDR3 sequence reads: CSARNFRDSRRDTQYF. DNA for the CDR3: TGCAGTGCTAGAAATTTCCGGGACAGCAGAAGGGATACGCAGTATTTT.

This clonotype showed up many times. This rearrangement joins TRBV29-1 to TRBJ2-2; D gene unclear. V was shortened by 5 bases and J by 0 bases, with 7 bases between the two germline ends. Germline assignment: CDR1 SQVTM and CDR2 ANQGSEA. The CDR3 spans 13 residues. For the CDR3, the DNA is TGCAGCGTTCTCGGCCCGAACACCGGGGAGCTGTTTTTT. Protein sequence: CSVLGPNTGELFF.

This clonotype was detected ten times or more. The CDR3 sequence: CSARDEAQWEDTQYF. CDR3 coding DNA: TGCAGTGCTAGAGATGAGGCACAGTGGGAAGATACGCAGTATTTT. The chain couples TRBV20-1 to TRBJ2-3; D ambiguous. The CDR3 is made up of 15 amino acids. Germline loops: CDR1 DFQATT, CDR2 SNEGSKA (reference sequence). V was trimmed by 0 bases and J by 5 bases, leaving 15 bases between them.

A few counts support this clonotype. The V and J genes are TRBV12-5 and TRBJ2-2, with 10 bases identical to TRBD2. Per germline, CDR1 LGHNT and CDR2 FRNRAP. V trimming: 1 base; J trimming: 6 bases; junction bases outside the gene matches: 14. The length of the CDR3 is 19 residues. Here the CDR3 DNA reads TGTGCTAGTGGTTTGGACGGGATAGCGGGAGGCCTTGGGGCCGGGGAGCTGTTTTTT. It encodes CASGLDGIAGGLGAGELFF.

The rearrangement uses TRBV7-8 and TRBJ2-1, with TRBD2 matching over 8 bases. V trimming: 6 bases; J trimming: 3 bases; junction bases outside the gene matches: 10. The germline gives CDR1 SGHVS, CDR2 FQNEAQ. This CDR3 has 16 residues. The CDR3 spells CASSRGRPPLYNEQFF. In DNA form, the CDR3 reads TGTGCCAGCAGTCGCGGGAGGCCCCCTCTCTACAATGAGCAGTTCTTC.

This clonotype was recorded a few times. CDR3 protein: CASRRGASGTDTQYF. For the CDR3, the DNA is TGTGCCAGCAGAAGGGGGGCTAGTGGGACAGATACGCAGTATTTT. The rearrangement links TRBV7-9 to TRBJ2-3; TRBD1 or TRBD2 may be the D gene (6 bases each). Germline lookup yields CDR1 SEHNR and CDR2 FQNEAQ (reference sequence). This CDR3 has 15 residues. The ends were cut back, 6 bases at V and 3 bases at J, with 16 bases in the middle.

This clonotype has just a few counts. V gene TRBV7-3 combines with J gene TRBJ2-1; 8 bases match TRBD1. V was clipped by 5 bases and J by 5 bases; unmatched bases: 8. Germline-derived CDR1 and CDR2 are SGHTA and FQGTGA. The length of the CDR3 is 15 residues. The CDR3 nucleotides are TGTGCCAGCAGCCCCCGACAGGGGAAACACAATGAGCAGTTCTTC. Its translation is CASSPRQGKHNEQFF.